The 17 T cell receptor beta chains in this list originate from one sample, sequenced in a study of CD8 T cells in Susac syndrome. The RNA, about 0.45 to 1 ug, was put through reverse transcription using random hexamers. Each CDR3 protein is one row after TCRdb ran MiXCR on the immunoSEQ multiplex PCR reads. The data show about 160,000 distinct CDR3 sequences, 92% seen once. Sample: CD4+ T cells from PBMCs. The source is a human donor in good health.

The chain is built from TRBV19 and TRBJ1-4; D remains ambiguous. V gave up 4 bases and J gave up 7 bases, with 19 bases separating them. Per the germline V gene, CDR1 is LNHDA and CDR2 is SQIVND (reference sequence). CDR3 length: 16 residues. The CDR3 is CASSTAGIRVGEKLFF. CDR3 bases: TGTGCCAGTAGTACCGCCGGGATCCGAGTTGGTGAAAAACTGTTTTTT. Supplemented by reference TRBV19 and TRBJ1-4, the full variable domain reads DGGITQSPKYLFRKEGQNVTLSCEQNLNHDAMYWYRQDPGQGLRLIYYSQIVNDFQKGDIAEGYSVSREKKESFPLTVTSAQKNPTAFYLCASSTAGIRVGEKLFFGSGTQLSVL.

This clonotype occurred once. This chain connects TRBV6-6 to TRBJ1-4, with TRBD1 identical over 8 bases. The CDR3 spans 15 residues. With V trimmed by 6 bases and J by 8 bases, 11 bases remained unmatched. Per germline, CDR1 MNHNY and CDR2 SVGAGI (reference sequence). CDR3 coding DNA: TGTGCCAGCAGGATTTCAGGGGGCATGGGAGAAAAACTGTTTTTT. Translating it yields CASRISGGMGEKLFF.

The J gene is TRBJ2-3, the V gene TRBV9; D could derive from TRBD1 or TRBD2 (6 bases each). V lost 3 bases and J 2 bases, leaving 16 bases between the germline ends. CDR3 size: 16 residues. Germline-derived CDR1 and CDR2 are SGDLS and YYNGEE. The CDR3 DNA sequence: TGTGCCAGCAGCGAATACAGGGAGGTTGCCACAGATACGCAGTATTTT. It codes for CASSEYREVATDTQYF.

V is TRBV20-1 and J is TRBJ2-1, with D unresolved. Per germline, CDR1 DFQATT and CDR2 SNEGSKA (reference sequence). CDR3 length: 14 amino acids. Trimming pared 5 bases from V and 4 bases from J, leaving 15 bases between. In DNA, the CDR3 is TGCAGTGCTCCCACCGCGGAGTATTACAATGAGCAGTTCTTC. It translates to CSAPTAEYYNEQFF.

The chain couples TRBV24-1 to TRBJ2-2, with D possibly TRBD1 on 5 matching bases. Germline CDR1 and CDR2: KGHDR and SFDVKD. There are 14 residues in the CDR3. The V gene lost 9 bases and the J gene lost 0 bases, with 10 bases spanning the gap. Written as DNA, the CDR3 is TGTGCCACCCAGGGTTTCGCGAACACCGGGGAGCTGTTTTTT. Its translation: CATQGFANTGELFF.

The V and J genes are TRBV5-1 and TRBJ1-6; D possibly corresponds to TRBD1 (5 bases). The germline V gene has CDR1 SGHRS and CDR2 YFSETQ. Trimming pared 1 base from V and 6 bases from J, leaving 8 bases between. The CDR3 sequence is 14 residues long. CDR3 DNA: TGCGCCAGCAGCTTGAATGGGGGTAATTCACCCCTCCACTTT. Translated: CASSLNGGNSPLHF.

The gene calls are TRBV3-1 and TRBJ1-5, with D hard to call. CDR1 and CDR2 (germline): LGHDT, YNNKEL (reference sequence). CDR3 size: 13 residues. V lost 0 bases and J lost 9, with 9 bases in between. The CDR3 reads CASSQDEGRPQHF. In DNA, the CDR3 is TGTGCCAGCAGCCAAGATGAGGGAAGGCCCCAGCATTTT.

Here the CDR3 DNA reads TGTGCCAGCAGCCCCCGGACAGGGAGGTACGAGCAGTACTTC. This encodes CASSPRTGRYEQYF. This chain joins TRBV9 and TRBJ2-7; 8 nucleotides align to TRBD1. From germline, CDR1 is SGDLS and CDR2 YYNGEE. This CDR3 contains 14 residues. V lost 4 bases to trimming and J lost 4 bases; unmatched junction nucleotides: 7.

The chain links TRBV7-2 to TRBJ2-3, with 8 bases aligning to TRBD2. With 5 bases clipped from V and 2 bases from J, the junction kept 3 bases outside the gene matches. CDR3 length equals 14 residues. The germline gives CDR1 SGHTA, CDR2 FQGNSA. Here the CDR3 reads CASSPTSATDTQYF. The CDR3, as DNA: TGTGCCAGCAGCCCGACTAGCGCCACAGATACGCAGTATTTT. The whole variable domain, filled in from reference TRBV7-2 and TRBJ2-3, reads GAGVSQSPSNKVTEKGKDVELRCDPISGHTALYWYRQSLGQGLEFLIYFQGNSAPDKSGLPSDRFSAERTGGSVSTLTIQRTQQEDSAVYLCASSPTSATDTQYFGPGTRLTVL.

The chain has TRBV6-2 or TRBV6-3 and TRBJ2-7; TRBD1 agrees at 9 bases. The CDR3 extends over 15 amino acids. With 5 bases clipped from V and 2 bases from J, the junction kept 7 bases outside the gene matches. The germline V gene has CDR1 MNHEY and CDR2 SVGEGT. CDR3 residues: CASSPWTGDPYEQYF. The CDR3 DNA reads as TGTGCCAGCAGTCCTTGGACAGGGGATCCCTACGAGCAGTACTTC.

The V and J genes are TRBV30 and TRBJ1-4; no firm D call. Deletions cut 2 bases from V and 4 bases from J, with 8 bases between. The CDR3 loop spans 13 amino acids. Germline CDR1 reads GTSNPN; CDR2 reads SVGIG (reference sequence). CDR3 sequence (DNA): TGTGCCTGGAGTTTGAACGGTAATGAAAAACTGTTTTTT. It is translated as CAWSLNGNEKLFF.

Points on this clonotype: The CDR3 end shows no conserved phenylalanine or tryptophan, and so a read error is likely. The chain links TRBV5-4 to TRBJ2-7; D ambiguous. CDR1 is SGHNT and CDR2 is YYREEE in the germline V gene (reference sequence). There are 14 residues in the CDR3. V was shortened by 0 bases and J by 0 bases, with 7 bases between the two germline ends. Written as DNA, the CDR3 is TGTGCCAGCAGCTTGGGGACGGACTCCTACGAGCAGTACCTC. Protein: CASSLGTDSYEQYL.

This clonotype has a single count. This chain joins TRBV30 and TRBJ2-1; the match to TRBD2 covers 7 bases. With V trimmed by 8 bases and J by 9 bases, 19 bases remained unmatched. The CDR3 consists of 15 residues. Germline V gene data show CDR1 as GTSNPN and CDR2 as SVGIG (reference sequence). DNA of the CDR3: TGTGCCGGGGGGGACCCTTACTACGCCCGCACTGAGCAGTTCTTC. Amino acids: CAGGDPYYARTEQFF.

A remark on this clonotype: One end of the junction fails to match germline, which may point to a read error. This sequence joins TRBV29-1 and TRBJ2-1; 8 nucleotides align to TRBD1. Germline CDR1 and CDR2: SQVTM and ANQGSEA. The CDR3 length is 14 residues. In nucleotides, the CDR3 is TGCAGCGTTGAAGAGACAGGGGCCTACAATGAGCAGCTCTTC. This encodes CSVEETGAYNEQLF.

V usage is TRBV7-9 and J usage is TRBJ2-3; tentative D call: TRBD2 (5 bases). CDR1 is SEHNR and CDR2 is FQNEAQ in the germline V gene (reference sequence). V shed 4 bases and J shed 5 bases, with 16 bases lying between them. The CDR3 spans 15 residues. DNA for the CDR3: TGTGCCAGCAGCTCCACTGGGTCCGAGGGAGATACGCAGTATTTT. Translation gives CASSSTGSEGDTQYF.

This chain connects TRBV20-1 to TRBJ2-7; TRBD2 is a possible D gene (5 bases). The CDR3 consists of 14 residues. Germline V gene lookup returns CDR1 DFQATT and CDR2 SNEGSKA (reference sequence). Trimming stripped 5 bases from V and 2 bases from J, with 16 bases between. The CDR3 DNA is TGCAGTGCTCCCCCCGGGATCGATGCCTACGAGCAGTACTTC. Translated: CSAPPGIDAYEQYF.

The CDR3 spells CASRGSYQETQYF. The CDR3 DNA is TGTGCCAGCAGGGGATCGTACCAAGAGACCCAGTACTTC. V usage is TRBV6-1 and J usage is TRBJ2-5; no clear D. Germline-derived CDR1 and CDR2 are MNHNS and SASEGT. The V end lost 6 bases, the J end lost 0 bases, and 8 bases lay between the germline ends. This CDR3 contains 13 residues.